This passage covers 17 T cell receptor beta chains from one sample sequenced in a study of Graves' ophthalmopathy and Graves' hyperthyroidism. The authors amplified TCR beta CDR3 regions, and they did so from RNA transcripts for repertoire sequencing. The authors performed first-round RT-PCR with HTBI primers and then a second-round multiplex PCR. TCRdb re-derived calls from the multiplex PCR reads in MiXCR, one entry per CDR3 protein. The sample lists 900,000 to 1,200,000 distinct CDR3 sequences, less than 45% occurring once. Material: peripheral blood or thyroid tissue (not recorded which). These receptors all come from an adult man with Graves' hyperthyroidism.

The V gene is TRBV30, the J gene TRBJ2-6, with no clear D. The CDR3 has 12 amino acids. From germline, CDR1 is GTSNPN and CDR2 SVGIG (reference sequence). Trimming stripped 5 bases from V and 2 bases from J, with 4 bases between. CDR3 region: CAWDTGANVLTF. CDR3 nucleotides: TGTGCCTGGGACACTGGGGCCAACGTCCTGACTTTC. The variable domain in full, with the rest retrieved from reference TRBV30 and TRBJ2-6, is SQTIHQWPATLVQPVGSPLSLECTVEGTSNPNLYWYRQAAGRGLQLLFYSVGIGQISSEVPQNLSASRPQDRQFILSSKKLLLSDSGFYLCAWDTGANVLTFGAGSRLTVL.

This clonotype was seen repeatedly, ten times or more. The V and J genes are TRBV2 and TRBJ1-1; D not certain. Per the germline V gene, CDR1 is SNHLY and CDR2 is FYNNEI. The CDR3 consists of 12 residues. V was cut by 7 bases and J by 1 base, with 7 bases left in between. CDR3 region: CASNGPNTEAFF. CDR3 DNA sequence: TGTGCCAGCAACGGACCGAACACTGAAGCTTTCTTT.

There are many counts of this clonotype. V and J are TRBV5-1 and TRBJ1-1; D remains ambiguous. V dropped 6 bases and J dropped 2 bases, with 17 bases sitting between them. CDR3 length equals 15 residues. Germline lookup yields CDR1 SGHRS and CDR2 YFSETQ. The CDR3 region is CASTTGFMANTEAFF. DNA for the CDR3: TGCGCCAGCACCACCGGGTTTATGGCAAACACTGAAGCTTTCTTT.

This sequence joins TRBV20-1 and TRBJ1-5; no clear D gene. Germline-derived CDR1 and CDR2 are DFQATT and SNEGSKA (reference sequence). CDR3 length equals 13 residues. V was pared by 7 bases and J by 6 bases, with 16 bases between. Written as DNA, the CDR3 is TGCAGTGTCGCTCGGGGTTCTAGTCAGCCCCAGCATTTT. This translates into CSVARGSSQPQHF.

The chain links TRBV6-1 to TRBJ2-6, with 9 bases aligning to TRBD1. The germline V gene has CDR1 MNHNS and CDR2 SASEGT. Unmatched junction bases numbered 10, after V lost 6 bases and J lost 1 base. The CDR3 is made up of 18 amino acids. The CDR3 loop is CASRRPGQGISGANVLTF. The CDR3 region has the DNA TGTGCCAGCAGACGACCGGGACAGGGAATTTCTGGGGCCAACGTCCTGACTTTC.

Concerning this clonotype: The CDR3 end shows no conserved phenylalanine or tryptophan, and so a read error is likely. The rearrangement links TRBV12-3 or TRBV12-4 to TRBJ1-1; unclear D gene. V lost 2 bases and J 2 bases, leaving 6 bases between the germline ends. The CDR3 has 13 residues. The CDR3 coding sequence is TGTGCCAGCAGTTTAAGCGAAAACACTGAAGCTTTCTCT. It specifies CASSLSENTEAFS.

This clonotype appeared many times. CDR3: CASEGTGTPAFF. The CDR3, as DNA: TGTGCCAGCGAAGGAACCGGGACACCGGCTTTCTTT. The V gene is TRBV13, the J gene TRBJ1-1; D is possibly TRBD1 (6 bases). The CDR3 runs to 12 residues. Trimming took off 8 bases at V and 11 bases at J, with 18 bases between the two ends. The germline V gene encodes CDR1 PRHDT and CDR2 FYEKMQ (reference sequence). The entire variable domain, with the rest obtained from reference TRBV13 and TRBJ1-1, is as follows: AAGVIQSPRHLIKEKRETATLKCYPIPRHDTVYWYQQGPGQDPQFLISFYEKMQSDKGSIPDRFSAQQFSDYHSELNMSSLELGDSALYFCASEGTGTPAFFGQGTRLTVV.

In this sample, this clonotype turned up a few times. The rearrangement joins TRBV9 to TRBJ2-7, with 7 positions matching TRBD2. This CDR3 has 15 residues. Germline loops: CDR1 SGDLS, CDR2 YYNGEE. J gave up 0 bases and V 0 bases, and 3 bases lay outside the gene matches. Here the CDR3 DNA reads TGTGCCAGCAGCGTAGGTGGGGGGGACTCCTACGAGCAGTACTTC. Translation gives CASSVGGGDSYEQYF.

CDR3 protein: CASSSTAGDKNTEAFF. For the CDR3, the DNA is TGTGCCAGCAGCTCAACAGCCGGGGATAAGAACACTGAAGCTTTCTTT. This rearrangement joins TRBV7-7 to TRBJ1-1; D remains ambiguous. This CDR3 is built from 16 residues. Germline V lookup: CDR1 SSHAT, CDR2 FNYEAQ (reference sequence). V dropped 4 bases and J dropped 1 base, with 16 bases sitting between them.

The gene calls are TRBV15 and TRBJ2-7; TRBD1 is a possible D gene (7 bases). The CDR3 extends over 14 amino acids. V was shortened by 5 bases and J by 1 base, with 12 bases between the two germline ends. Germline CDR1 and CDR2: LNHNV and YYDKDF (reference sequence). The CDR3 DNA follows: TGTGCCACCAGCCCCAGGGGGGTTTCCTACGAGCAGTACTTC. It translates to CATSPRGVSYEQYF. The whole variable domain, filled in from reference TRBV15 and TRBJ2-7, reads DAMVIQNPRYQVTQFGKPVTLSCSQTLNHNVMYWYQQKSSQAPKLLFHYYDKDFNNEADTPDNFQSRRPNTSFCFLDIRSPGLGDTAMYLCATSPRGVSYEQYFGPGTRLTVT.

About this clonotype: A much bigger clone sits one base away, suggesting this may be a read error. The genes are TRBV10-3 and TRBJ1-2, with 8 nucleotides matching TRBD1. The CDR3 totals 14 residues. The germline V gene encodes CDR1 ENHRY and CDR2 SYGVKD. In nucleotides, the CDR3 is TGTGCCAGCAGTTCGGACAGGGTAGGGCGTGGCTACACCTTC. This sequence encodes CASSSDRVGRGYTF.

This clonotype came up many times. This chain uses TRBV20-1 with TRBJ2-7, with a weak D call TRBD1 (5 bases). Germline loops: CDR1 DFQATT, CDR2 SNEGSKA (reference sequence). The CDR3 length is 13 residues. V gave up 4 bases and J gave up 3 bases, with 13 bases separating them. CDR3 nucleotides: TGCAGTGCTAAGTTCGACAGCTTCTACGAGCAGTACTTC. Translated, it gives CSAKFDSFYEQYF.

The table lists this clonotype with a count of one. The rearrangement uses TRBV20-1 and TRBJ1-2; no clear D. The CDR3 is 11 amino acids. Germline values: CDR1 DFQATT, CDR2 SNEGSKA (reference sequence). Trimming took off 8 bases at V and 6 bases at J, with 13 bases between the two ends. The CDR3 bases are TGCAGTTACGTCTACTTCGATGGCTACACCTTC. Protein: CSYVYFDGYTF.

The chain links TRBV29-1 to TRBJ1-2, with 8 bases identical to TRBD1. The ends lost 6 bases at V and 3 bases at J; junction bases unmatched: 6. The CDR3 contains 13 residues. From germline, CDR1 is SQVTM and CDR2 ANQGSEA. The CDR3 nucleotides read TGCAGCGTAGGACAGGGTTTAGACTATGGCTACACCTTC. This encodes CSVGQGLDYGYTF. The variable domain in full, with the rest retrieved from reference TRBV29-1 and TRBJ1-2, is SAVISQKPSRDICQRGTSLTIQCQVDSQVTMMFWYRQQPGQSLTLIATANQGSEATYESGFVIDKFPISRPNLTFSTLTVSNMSPEDSSIYLCSVGQGLDYGYTFGSGTRLTVV.

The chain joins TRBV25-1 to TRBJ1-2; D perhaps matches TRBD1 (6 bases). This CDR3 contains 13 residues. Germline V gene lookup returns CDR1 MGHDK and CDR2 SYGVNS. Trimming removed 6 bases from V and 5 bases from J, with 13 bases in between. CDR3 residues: CASRTQGYYGYTF. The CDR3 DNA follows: TGTGCCAGCAGAACTCAGGGGTATTATGGCTACACCTTC.

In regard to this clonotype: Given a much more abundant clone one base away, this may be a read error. The CDR3 loop is CASSSAGWREKLFF. The CDR3 DNA sequence: TGTGCCAGCAGCTCAGCAGGGTGGCGTGAAAAACTGTTTTTT. The rearrangement links TRBV7-2 to TRBJ1-4; D may be TRBD1 (5 bases). Trimming took 4 bases from V and 7 from J, leaving 13 bases between them. CDR3 length equals 14 residues. Germline-derived CDR1 and CDR2 are SGHTA and FQGNSA.

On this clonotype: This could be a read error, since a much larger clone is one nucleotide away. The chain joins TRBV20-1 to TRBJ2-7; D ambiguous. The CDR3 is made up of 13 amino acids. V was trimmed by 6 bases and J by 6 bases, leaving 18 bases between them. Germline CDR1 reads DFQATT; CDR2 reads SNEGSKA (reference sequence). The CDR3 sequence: CSAIPPGLGEQYF. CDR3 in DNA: TGCAGTGCCATCCCGCCAGGCCTCGGCGAGCAGTACTTC.